What follows is one TCR beta chain and its context. These data originate in a study of OX40 agonist ivuxolimab in advanced cancers. Overall study: Dose-escalation patients were diagnosed with hepatocellular carcinoma, melanoma, renal cell cancer or head and neck cancer.

The assay was immunoSEQ multiplex PCR, and TCRdb's table has in-frame clones only and misses some. The sample has 65,000 to 95,000 clones; 92% are singletons. The V and J ends lost 5 bases and 3 bases, in that order; junction bases with no gene match: 11. The germline V gene has CDR1 SGHVS and CDR2 FNYEAQ. The CDR3 spans 16 residues. The J gene is TRBJ1-1, the V gene TRBV7-6; 8 positions agree with TRBD1. This material consisted of CD4+ or CD8+ T cells sorted from blood, taken in a trial of the OX40 agonist ivuxolimab. The TCR was taken from an adult with an advanced solid tumor such as melanoma, head and neck, liver or kidney cancer. The CDR3 spells CASSQFSGGSYTEAFF. In nucleotides, the CDR3 is TGTGCCAGCAGCCAATTCTCAGGGGGCTCGTACACTGAAGCTTTCTTT.